The 32 T cell receptor beta chains below all came from one sample that was sequenced in a study of pediatric ulcerative colitis. During colonoscopy, one to two rectal pinch biopsies were collected. Using immunoSEQ multiplex PCR, the repertoire was profiled, and TCRdb retains in-frame clones only, with some absent. The sample holds 40,000 to 55,000 clones; under 80% are singletons and the top ten take over 3%. Sample: gut tissue. These receptors came from a girl aged 10 to 17 with moderate ulcerative colitis.

The chain employs TRBV2 and TRBJ2-5; 8 nucleotides line up with TRBD2. V lost 4 bases to trimming and J lost 1 base; unmatched junction nucleotides: 5. The CDR3 runs 15 residues. CDR1 is SNHLY, CDR2 FYNNEI, per germline. CDR3 region: CASSAAGGVQETQYF. CDR3 bases: TGTGCCAGCAGTGCGGCGGGAGGCGTCCAAGAGACCCAGTACTTC.

This chain uses TRBV6-6 with TRBJ1-6; unclear D gene. The CDR3 runs 15 residues. V lost 7 bases to trimming and J lost 5 bases, with 15 bases between them. Germline CDR1 reads MNHNY; CDR2 reads SVGAGI (reference sequence). The CDR3 DNA reads TGTGCCAGCACCAAGACCTTTGGGGATAATTCACCCCTCCACTTT. This gives the protein CASTKTFGDNSPLHF.

This clone was detected only a few times. This chain links TRBV11-2 with TRBJ1-1, with no clear D. V was clipped by 8 bases and J by 1 base, with 11 bases between them. CDR3 size: 13 residues. The germline gives CDR1 SGHAT, CDR2 FQNNGV. In DNA, the CDR3 is TGTGCCAGCTCACGAGGAGAGAACACTGAAGCTTTCTTT. Protein product: CASSRGENTEAFF.

The chain combines TRBV15 with TRBJ2-1, with D possibly matching TRBD1 (5 bases). V lost 1 base to trimming and J lost 5 bases, with 12 bases between them. There are 15 residues in the CDR3. Germline CDR1 LNHNV, CDR2 YYDKDF (reference sequence). CDR3 coding DNA: TGTGCCACCAGCAGAGTCGGAGACAGAAACAATGAGCAGTTCTTC. Translation gives CATSRVGDRNNEQFF.

CDR3 in DNA: TGTGCCAGCAGTTACACGGAAAACAGCTATGGCTACACCTTC. Its translation: CASSYTENSYGYTF. The genes are TRBV6-5 and TRBJ1-2; D call uncertain. Looked up from germline, CDR1 is MNHEY and CDR2 is SVGAGI. V gave up 2 bases and J gave up 4 bases, with 11 bases separating them. CDR3 length: 14 amino acids.

V is TRBV7-3 and J is TRBJ2-3; 7 nucleotides align to TRBD1. V gave up 3 bases and J gave up 3 bases; unmatched junction bases: 3. The CDR3 length is 14 residues. Germline V gene data show CDR1 as SGHTA and CDR2 as FQGTGA. The CDR3 DNA follows: TGTGCCAGCAGCTTTGACAGGGCGACAGATACGCAGTATTTT. Amino acid sequence: CASSFDRATDTQYF.

The chain is built from TRBV11-1 and TRBJ1-4, with D possibly being TRBD1 (6 bases). CDR3 size: 17 residues. V lost 5 bases, J lost 0 bases, and 16 bases lay in between. CDR1 is SGHAT, CDR2 FQDESV, per germline (reference sequence). The CDR3 sequence: CASSLTLQGATNEKLFF. In nucleotides, the CDR3 is TGTGCCAGCAGCCTAACACTACAGGGCGCAACTAATGAAAAACTGTTTTTT.

The gene calls are TRBV7-9 and TRBJ2-5; possibly TRBD1 for D (5 bases). Trimming pared 1 base from V and 3 bases from J, leaving 9 bases between. The CDR3 loop spans 14 amino acids. Germline CDR1 is SEHNR and CDR2 is FQNEAQ (reference sequence). The CDR3 loop reads CASSLVPGKETQYF. The CDR3 DNA follows: TGTGCCAGCAGCTTAGTCCCAGGGAAAGAGACCCAGTACTTC. Based on the CDR3 plus reference TRBV7-9 and TRBJ2-5, the full variable domain is DTGVSQNPRHKITKRGQNVTFRCDPISEHNRLYWYRQTLGQGPEFLTYFQNEAQLEKSRLLSDRFSAERPKGSFSTLEIQRTEQGDSAMYLCASSLVPGKETQYFGPGTRLLVL.

The V gene is TRBV6-1, the J gene TRBJ1-1, with 11 bases identical to TRBD1. This CDR3 region has 14 residues. Trimming removed 3 bases from V and 8 bases from J; junction bases left unmatched: 5. Germline CDR1 and CDR2: MNHNS and SASEGT. CDR3 protein: CASSERDRGSEAFF. The CDR3 DNA reads as TGTGCCAGCAGTGAGAGGGACAGGGGGTCCGAAGCTTTCTTT.

The rearrangement joins TRBV7-2 to TRBJ1-5, with 7 nucleotides matching TRBD1. Germline V CDR1 and CDR2: SGHTA, FQGNSA. Trimming at V came to 5 bases and at J to 0 bases, leaving 13 bases not matched to a gene. This CDR3 has 18 amino acids. Here the CDR3 reads CASSPLGGGAGSNQPQHF. The CDR3, as DNA: TGTGCCAGCAGCCCCCTAGGAGGGGGCGCGGGTAGCAATCAGCCCCAGCATTTT.

J is TRBJ2-2 and V is TRBV7-2; 7 nucleotides agree with TRBD1. The J segment lost 0 bases and the V segment lost 9 bases, leaving 10 bases of the junction unmatched. The germline CDR1 and CDR2 sequences are SGHTA and FQGNSA. CDR3 length equals 16 residues. CDR3 sequence reads: CASKRQGPSNTGELFF. CDR3 sequence (DNA): TGTGCCAGTAAGCGACAGGGCCCCTCGAACACCGGGGAGCTGTTTTTT.

This chain connects TRBV4-1 to TRBJ2-3; unclear D gene. The germline CDR1 and CDR2 sequences are MGHRA and YSYEKL. CDR3 size: 13 residues. Deletions cut 2 bases from V and 3 bases from J, with 6 bases between. The chain's CDR3 is CASSQLQTDTQYF. DNA of the CDR3: TGCGCCAGCAGCCAACTACAGACAGATACGCAGTATTTT.

The V call is TRBV11-2, the J call TRBJ2-3; tentatively, D is TRBD2 (5 bases). CDR1 and CDR2 from the germline V gene are SGHAT and FQNNGV. CDR3 length equals 15 residues. Trimming removed 4 bases from V and 5 bases from J, with 16 bases in between. This CDR3 reads CASSSSRGWQDTQYF. As DNA, the CDR3 is TGTGCCAGCAGCTCCTCACGAGGGTGGCAAGATACGCAGTATTTT.

This clone was recorded a few times. V usage is TRBV19 and J usage is TRBJ2-2, with D possibly matching TRBD1 (6 bases). V lost 5 bases, J lost 8 bases, and 24 bases lay in between. Germline CDR1 LNHDA, CDR2 SQIVND (reference sequence). The CDR3 loop spans 17 amino acids. The CDR3: CASSVKMDSTRIGELFF. DNA for the CDR3: TGTGCCAGTAGTGTAAAAATGGACAGTACCCGAATAGGGGAGCTGTTTTTT.

This sequence joins TRBV5-6 and TRBJ2-5, with 13 bases that match TRBD2. J was trimmed by 5 bases and V by 4 bases; bases with no gene match: 8. CDR3 length: 16 residues. Germline assignment: CDR1 SGHDT and CDR2 YYEEEE. CDR3 in amino acids: CASSPTLAGGRETQYF. The CDR3 coding sequence is TGTGCCAGCAGCCCCACACTAGCGGGAGGGCGTGAGACCCAGTACTTC.

This chain connects TRBV5-1 to TRBJ2-3, with a tentative D call TRBD2 (6 bases). V was clipped by 4 bases and J by 2 bases, with 23 bases between them. CDR1 and CDR2 from the germline V gene are SGHRS and YFSETQ. The CDR3 extends over 18 amino acids. CDR3 nucleotides: TGCGCCAGCAGCCTCAGAAACCCCGGGACTCCCAACACAGATACGCAGTATTTT. Translation gives CASSLRNPGTPNTDTQYF.

This rearrangement joins TRBV27 to TRBJ2-7; D may be TRBD1 (5 bases). CDR3 length: 15 residues. V shed 6 bases and J shed 2 bases, with 17 bases lying between them. CDR1 and CDR2 from the germline V gene are MNHEY and SMNVEV (reference sequence). The CDR3 protein is CASRSSKGIPYEQYF. The CDR3, as DNA: TGTGCCAGCAGATCAAGCAAGGGGATACCCTACGAGCAGTACTTC.

This clone was observed once. The V gene is TRBV6-1, the J gene TRBJ2-5; no clear D gene. This CDR3 contains 14 residues. The germline CDR1 and CDR2 sequences are MNHNS and SASEGT. The V gene lost 4 bases and the J gene lost 1 base, with 10 bases spanning the gap. The CDR3 sequence: CASSGWGTQETQYF. CDR3 coding DNA: TGTGCCAGCAGTGGATGGGGAACCCAAGAGACCCAGTACTTC.

J is TRBJ2-5 and V is TRBV7-6, with D hard to call. V shed 5 bases and J shed 0 bases, with 10 bases lying between them. CDR1 and CDR2 (germline): SGHVS, FNYEAQ. The CDR3 totals 14 residues. The CDR3 sequence: CASSHPEYQETQYF. The CDR3 coding sequence is TGTGCCAGCAGCCATCCAGAGTACCAAGAGACCCAGTACTTC.

The V and J genes are TRBV2 and TRBJ1-1; the D gene is possibly TRBD1 (6 bases). The CDR3 extends over 15 amino acids. Germline CDR1 is SNHLY and CDR2 is FYNNEI. Trimming left V 1 base short and J 3 bases short, with 12 bases between. The CDR3 region is CASSEVGAIYTEAFF. In DNA form, the CDR3 reads TGTGCCAGCAGTGAAGTGGGGGCGATTTACACTGAAGCTTTCTTT.

The chain joins TRBV5-4 to TRBJ1-2; D not certain. This CDR3 is built from 14 residues. CDR1 and CDR2 (germline): SGHNT, YYREEE (reference sequence). V lost 1 base to trimming and J lost 2 bases, with 9 bases between them. The chain's CDR3 is CASSLFGQNYGYTF. The CDR3 DNA reads TGTGCCAGCAGCTTGTTTGGGCAAAACTATGGCTACACCTTC. Complete variable domain (other parts from reference TRBV5-4 and TRBJ1-2): ETGVTQSPTHLIKTRGQQVTLRCSSQSGHNTVSWYQQALGQGPQFIFQYYREEENGRGNFPPRFSGLQFPNYSSELNVNALELDDSALYLCASSLFGQNYGYTFGSGTRLTVV.

The chain uses TRBV6-6 and TRBJ1-1; no reliable D call. Trimming stripped 1 base from V and 6 bases from J, with 9 bases between. Germline loops: CDR1 MNHNY, CDR2 SVGAGI (reference sequence). CDR3 size: 13 residues. CDR3 residues: CASSYWTDSEAFF. The CDR3 DNA follows: TGTGCCAGCAGTTACTGGACGGATTCTGAAGCTTTCTTT.

V usage is TRBV6-6 and J usage is TRBJ2-7, with D perhaps matching TRBD1 (5 bases). The CDR3 is made up of 16 amino acids. Germline V gene lookup returns CDR1 MNHNY and CDR2 SVGAGI (reference sequence). Trimming shortened V by 1 base and J by 7 bases, and 20 bases separated the two germline ends. CDR3 nucleotide sequence: TGTGCCAGCAGTTACTGGGCCCTTTCAGGGCCAGGAGAGCAGTACTTC. Translated, it gives CASSYWALSGPGEQYF.

V usage is TRBV14 and J usage is TRBJ1-2; a weak D match, TRBD1 (5 bases). The CDR3 is 13 residues long. The germline CDR1 and CDR2 sequences are SGHDN and FVKESK. Trimming removed 2 bases from V and 6 bases from J, with 10 bases in between. The CDR3 region has the DNA TGTGCCAGCAGCCAAACCAGGGTGCATGGCTACACCTTC. Residues: CASSQTRVHGYTF. Supplemented by reference TRBV14 and TRBJ1-2, the full variable domain reads EAGVTQFPSHSVIEKGQTVTLRCDPISGHDNLYWYRRVMGKEIKFLLHFVKESKQDESGMPNNRFLAERTGGTYSTLKVQPAELEDSGVYFCASSQTRVHGYTFGSGTRLTVV.

The chain couples TRBV27 to TRBJ1-5, with D perhaps TRBD1 (6 bases). V dropped 5 bases and J dropped 4 bases, with 15 bases sitting between them. CDR1 is MNHEY and CDR2 is SMNVEV in the germline V gene (reference sequence). This CDR3 region has 15 residues. CDR3 protein: CASSPQGMANQPQHF. CDR3 nucleotides: TGTGCCAGCAGTCCTCAGGGGATGGCTAATCAGCCCCAGCATTTT.

The CDR3 loop is CASSLCGRGRSCEQYF. Here the CDR3 DNA reads TGTGCCAGCAGCTTATGTGGGAGAGGTCGTTCATGTGAGCAGTACTTC. The chain joins TRBV7-9 to TRBJ2-7; weak D call: TRBD2 (5 bases). The V and J ends lost 2 bases and 7 bases respectively, with 21 bases between them. CDR1 SEHNR and CDR2 FQNEAQ come from the germline V gene (reference sequence). The CDR3 length is 16 residues.

The chain combines TRBV18 with TRBJ1-1; D not certain. The CDR3 totals 15 residues. Trimming pared 1 base from V and 2 bases from J, leaving 11 bases between. Per the germline V gene, CDR1 is KGHSH and CDR2 is LQKENI. The CDR3 bases are TGTGCCAGCTCACCACAGGGCAGGTCCAACACTGAAGCTTTCTTT. Its translation: CASSPQGRSNTEAFF.

This sequence joins TRBV7-2 and TRBJ1-1; no firm D call. Between the trimmed V and J ends, which lost 2 bases and 1 base, there was a span of 11 bases. The CDR3 covers 15 residues. Germline V gives CDR1 SGHTA, CDR2 FQGNSA. The DNA of the CDR3 is TGTGCCAGCAGCTTAAGTGTCAGTGGGAACACTGAAGCTTTCTTT. Translated, it gives CASSLSVSGNTEAFF.

The rearrangement uses TRBV7-8 and TRBJ2-2; no clear D. The CDR3 contains 15 residues. V lost 1 base and J 1 base, leaving 7 bases between the germline ends. In germline, CDR1 is SGHVS, CDR2 FQNEAQ. In DNA form, the CDR3 reads TGTGCCAGCAGCTTAGACGCGTGGAACACCGGGGAGCTGTTTTTT. This gives the protein CASSLDAWNTGELFF.

This chain connects TRBV10-3 to TRBJ2-3; D not certain. Germline CDR1 is ENHRY and CDR2 is SYGVKD. This CDR3 contains 12 residues. The V end lost 6 bases, the J end lost 0 bases, and 4 bases lay between the germline ends. The CDR3 nucleotides are TGTGCCATCAGGACTAGCACAGATACGCAGTATTTT. It codes for CAIRTSTDTQYF.

The chain links TRBV2 to TRBJ2-5, with no clear D. This CDR3 region has 13 residues. V was clipped by 1 base and J by 2 bases, with 5 bases between them. Germline V gene data show CDR1 as SNHLY and CDR2 as FYNNEI. The DNA for the CDR3 is TGTGCCAGCAGTGAAGAACCTCAAGAGACCCAGTACTTC. Its protein is CASSEEPQETQYF. Full variable domain (remainder filled in from reference TRBV2 and TRBJ2-5): EPEVTQTPSHQVTQMGQEVILRCVPISNHLYFYWYRQILGQKVEFLVSFYNNEISEKSEIFDDQFSVERPDGSNFTLKIRSTKLEDSAMYFCASSEEPQETQYFGPGTRLLVL.

The chain recombines TRBV30 with TRBJ1-1; D uncertain. The V end lost 1 base, the J end lost 8 bases, and 11 bases lay between the germline ends. CDR3 length: 12 residues. CDR1 is GTSNPN and CDR2 is SVGIG in the germline V gene (reference sequence). CDR3 nucleotides: TGTGCCTGGAGTGCCCTCTCTGCCGAAGCTTTCTTT. Its translation is CAWSALSAEAFF.